This TCR beta chain was captured by sequencing in a study of blood T cell repertoires in COVID-19. Turning to the study itself: Specimens from acute and convalescent COVID-19 originated in the United States, Italy and Spain. From T cells, B-cell-depleted T cells, or PBMCs came the material, which was cDNA or gDNA.

Original processing methods: Amplification of reference gene primers was used by the study to estimate nucleated cell counts. Assay used: immunoSEQ multiplex PCR; TCRdb lists only in-frame clones, some missing. V and J calls plus clone size are reproduced from that table; the DNA served to infer D and trimming. The repertoire has roughly 60,000 clones, 75% to 85% of them found once; the top ten carry 5.6%. V lost 11 bases to trimming and J lost 4 bases, with 17 bases between them. The CDR3 length is 13 residues. Germline values: CDR1 MRHNA, CDR2 SNTAGT. The rearrangement links TRBV6-4 to TRBJ1-1, with a possible D match to TRBD1 (5 bases). The receptor was derived from a woman aged 60-75 years with acute or convalescent COVID-19. The sequenced sample was peripheral blood. The CDR3 nucleotides are TGTGCCGAACCCGAGGCAGGGTGCACTGAAGCTTTCTTT. It is translated as CAEPEAGCTEAFF.